This TCR beta chain stems from a study of T cells in Graves' hyperthyroidism and ophthalmopathy. Using RNA transcripts as the source, TCR beta CDR3 regions were amplified. An initial round of RT-PCR targeting the TCR CDR3 relied on the HTBI primer set. TCRdb recomputed calls from the multiplex PCR reads with MiXCR, one row per CDR3 protein. The sample shows fewer than 900,000 distinct CDR3 sequences, over 15% of them seen only once. Germline V gene data show CDR1 as SEHNR and CDR2 as FQNEAQ (reference sequence). The CDR3 contains 15 residues. The V and J ends lost 5 bases and 2 bases respectively, with 13 bases between them. This clonotype turned up a few times. Uncontrolled infections, other autoimmune diseases, pregnancy or lactation led to exclusion of patients.

The specimen was blood. The sequence derives from a woman aged 45-60 years with Graves' hyperthyroidism that later progressed to Graves' ophthalmopathy. The chain links TRBV7-9 to TRBJ2-1; D might be TRBD2 (5 bases). CDR3 DNA sequence: TGTGCCAGCAGCCCTGAGGGTCGGGCCTACAATGAGCAGTTCTTC. It encodes CASSPEGRAYNEQFF.